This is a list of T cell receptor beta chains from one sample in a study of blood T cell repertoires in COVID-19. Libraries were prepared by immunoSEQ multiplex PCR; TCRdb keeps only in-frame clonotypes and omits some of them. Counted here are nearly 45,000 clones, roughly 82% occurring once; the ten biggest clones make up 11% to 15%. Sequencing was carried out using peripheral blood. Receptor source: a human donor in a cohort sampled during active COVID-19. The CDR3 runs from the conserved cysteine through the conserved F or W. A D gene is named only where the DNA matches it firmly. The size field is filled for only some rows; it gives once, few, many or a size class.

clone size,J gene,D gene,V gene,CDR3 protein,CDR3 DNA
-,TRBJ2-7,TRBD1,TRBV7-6,CASRDRANSYEQYF,TGTGCCAGCAGAGACAGGGCAAACTCCTACGAGCAGTACTTC
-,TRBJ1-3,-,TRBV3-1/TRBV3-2,CASSLRGGKGSGNTIYF,TGTGCCAGCAGTTTAAGAGGGGGAAAGGGCTCTGGAAACACCATATATTTT
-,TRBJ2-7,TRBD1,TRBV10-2,CASSETLHRGKSYEQYF,TGCGCCAGCAGTGAGACCCTTCACAGGGGAAAGTCCTACGAGCAGTACTTC
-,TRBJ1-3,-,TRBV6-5,CASSYSGGAGNTIYF,TGTGCCAGCAGTTACTCGGGGGGGGCTGGAAACACCATATATTTT
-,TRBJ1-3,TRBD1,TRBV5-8,CASSGGQFNSGNTIYF,TGTGCCAGCAGCGGGGGACAGTTCAACTCTGGAAACACCATATATTTT
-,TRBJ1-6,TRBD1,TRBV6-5,CASTARGHRSPLHF,TGTGCCAGCACGGCCAGGGGGCATCGGTCACCCCTCCACTTT
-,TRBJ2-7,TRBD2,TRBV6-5,CAMTSGSGTYEQYF,TGTGCCATGACTAGCGGGAGTGGGACCTACGAGCAGTACTTC
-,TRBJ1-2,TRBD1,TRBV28,CASNQGALEGYTF,TGTGCCAGCAACCAGGGGGCGCTAGAGGGCTACACCTTC
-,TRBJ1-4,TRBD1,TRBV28,CASSLFSWTGKGATNEKLFF,TGTGCCAGCAGTTTATTCTCCTGGACAGGGAAAGGGGCAACTAATGAAAAACTGTTTTTT
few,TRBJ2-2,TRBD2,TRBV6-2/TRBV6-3,CASSPPGWEGQTGELFF,TGTGCCAGCAGCCCGCCAGGGTGGGAGGGCCAGACCGGGGAGCTGTTTTTT
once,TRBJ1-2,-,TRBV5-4,CASSSPLNRNYGYTF,TGTGCCAGCAGCTCCCCCCTAAACAGGAACTATGGCTACACCTTC
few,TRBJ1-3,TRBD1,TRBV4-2,CASSQTGQGWNTIYF,TGTGCCAGCAGCCAAACCGGACAGGGATGGAACACCATATATTTT